These 29 T cell receptor beta chains came from one sample sequenced in a study of response to subunit inactivated influenza vaccine. TCRdb reprocessed the RT-PCR reads with MiXCR, giving one entry per CDR3 protein. The table lists some 520,000 distinct CDR3 sequences, about 15% of them singletons. Sequenced here: CD4+ T cells sorted from PBMCs, sampled 23 months after vaccination. Every receptor here comes from a man between 45 and 75 years old who received an inactivated influenza vaccine.

This clonotype was detected a few times. The chain carries TRBV20-1 and TRBJ1-6, with 7 bases fitting TRBD1. Per the germline V gene, CDR1 is DFQATT and CDR2 is SNEGSKA (reference sequence). This CDR3 contains 14 residues. V trimming: 1 base; J trimming: 5 bases; junction bases outside the gene matches: 2. In DNA form, the CDR3 reads TGCAGTGCTAGAGGCGGGACAGATAATTCACCCCTCCACTTT. This gives the protein CSARGGTDNSPLHF.

This chain uses TRBV10-3 with TRBJ2-3; D may correspond to TRBD1 or TRBD2 (6 bases each). The CDR3 totals 15 residues. The V and J ends lost 4 bases and 6 bases respectively, with 17 bases between them. The V gene's germline CDR1 is ENHRY and CDR2 SYGVKD. For the CDR3, the DNA is TGTGCCATCAGTGGGGGCCTCGGGGGCCGGGATACGCAGTATTTT. It translates to CAISGGLGGRDTQYF.

J is TRBJ2-2 and V is TRBV27, with D maybe TRBD2 (5 bases). The CDR3 contains 16 residues. V was cut by 2 bases and J by 4 bases, with 14 bases left in between. Per the germline V gene, CDR1 is MNHEY and CDR2 is SMNVEV (reference sequence). The CDR3 sequence is CASSLISRRGTGELFF. In nucleotides, the CDR3 is TGTGCCAGCAGTTTAATCTCGAGACGGGGCACCGGGGAGCTGTTTTTT.

This clonotype was observed a handful of times. The junction differs from germline at one of its ends, possibly a read error. The V gene is TRBV12-3 or TRBV12-4, the J gene TRBJ1-1, with D tentatively TRBD1 (5 bases). There are 16 residues in the CDR3. For the CDR3, the DNA is TGTGCCAGCAGTTTGGGGCCAGAAGTACCGAACGCTGAAGCTTTCTTT. Its translation: CASSLGPEVPNAEAFF.

This clonotype has only a few counts. The chain carries TRBV5-1 and TRBJ1-6; possibly TRBD1 for D (6 bases). Per germline, CDR1 SGHRS and CDR2 YFSETQ. The germline V and J ends were trimmed by 4 bases and 7 bases, with 12 bases remaining between them. The CDR3 loop spans 14 amino acids. The CDR3 sequence: CASSHGGGNSPLHF. The CDR3 DNA follows: TGCGCCAGCAGCCATGGAGGGGGGAATTCACCCCTCCACTTT.

This clonotype was detected only a few times. The chain is built from TRBV11-2 and TRBJ1-1, with D hard to call. This CDR3 comprises 13 residues. Germline lookup yields CDR1 SGHAT and CDR2 FQNNGV. Trimming took 3 bases from V and 5 from J, leaving 10 bases between them. DNA for the CDR3: TGTGCCAGCAGCTTGACCCGCTCGACTGAAGCTTTCTTT. Its translation is CASSLTRSTEAFF.

This chain uses TRBV29-1 with TRBJ2-1; 14 bases are a match to TRBD2. CDR1 and CDR2 from the germline V gene are SQVTM and ANQGSEA. There are 16 residues in the CDR3. V lost 7 bases, J lost 1 base, and 6 bases stayed unmatched. CDR3 bases: TGCAGCGCTTCCTGGACTAGCGGGAGGTCCTACAATGAGCAGTTCTTC. Protein: CSASWTSGRSYNEQFF.

This clonotype was seen a few times. The chain uses TRBV4-2 and TRBJ2-5, with D tentatively TRBD1 (5 bases). Per the germline V gene, CDR1 is LGHNA and CDR2 is YNFKEQ. V dropped 4 bases and J dropped 5 bases, with 17 bases sitting between them. The CDR3 length is 15 residues. The CDR3 DNA follows: TGTGCCAGCAGCCTCCACCGAGCCAGGGCGGAGACCCAGTACTTC. This codes for CASSLHRARAETQYF.

The table lists this clonotype with a few counts. This chain connects TRBV6-1 to TRBJ2-7; 7 bases match TRBD1. V dropped 7 bases and J dropped 2; count of bases not matched to a gene: 11. CDR3 length equals 15 residues. CDR1 is MNHNS, CDR2 SASEGT, per germline. The DNA of the CDR3 is TGTGCCAGCAACCCCCGACAGGGTGGAGCCTACGAGCAGTACTTC. Translated: CASNPRQGGAYEQYF.

Ten or more counts support this clonotype. The rearrangement uses TRBV29-1 and TRBJ2-3, with TRBD2 identical over 13 bases. The germline V gene has CDR1 SQVTM and CDR2 ANQGSEA. This CDR3 contains 16 residues. V trimming: 6 bases; J trimming: 3 bases; junction bases outside the gene matches: 9. CDR3 sequence: CSVGLLLAGGTDTQYF. The DNA for the CDR3 is TGCAGCGTCGGCCTCCTACTAGCGGGGGGGACAGATACGCAGTATTTT.

The chain joins TRBV18 to TRBJ2-7; 7 bases align to TRBD1. With V trimmed by 5 bases and J by 0 bases, 7 bases remained unmatched. The CDR3 totals 15 residues. Germline lookup yields CDR1 KGHSH and CDR2 LQKENI. CDR3 bases: TGTGCCAGCTCATCCGCGACAGGGAGCTCCTACGAGCAGTACTTC. Translated: CASSSATGSSYEQYF.

The gene calls are TRBV28 and TRBJ2-2; the match to TRBD1 covers 10 bases. The trim removed 5 bases at V and 1 base at J, leaving 7 bases unmatched. Germline V gives CDR1 MDHEN, CDR2 SYDVKM. CDR3 length: 17 residues. For the CDR3, the DNA is TGTGCCAGCAGTCCACTCGGGACAGGGGTGAACACCGGGGAGCTGTTTTTT. It encodes CASSPLGTGVNTGELFF.

This clonotype was detected a few times. The CDR3 nucleotides are TGTGCCAGCAGCTTTGGGCAGGGACGAGGAGAGACCCAGTACTTC. This codes for CASSFGQGRGETQYF. The V and J genes are TRBV9 and TRBJ2-5; the D call may be TRBD1 or TRBD2 (5 bases each). Germline CDR1 SGDLS, CDR2 YYNGEE. The ends were cut back, 4 bases at V and 4 bases at J, with 17 bases in the middle. CDR3 length: 15 amino acids.

DNA for the CDR3: TGTGCCAGCAGCGTAGGTGGCGGTGGAAACACCATATATTTT. This encodes CASSVGGGGNTIYF. The genes are TRBV9 and TRBJ1-3, with unresolved D. Trimming stripped 0 bases from V and 3 bases from J, with 7 bases between. The germline V gene has CDR1 SGDLS and CDR2 YYNGEE. The CDR3 spans 14 residues.

J is TRBJ2-3 and V is TRBV10-3, with D perhaps being TRBD1 or TRBD2 (7 bases each). The germline V gene encodes CDR1 ENHRY and CDR2 SYGVKD. V was pared by 3 bases and J by 6 bases, with 22 bases between. This CDR3 is built from 17 residues. CDR3 loop: CAISEKVLGQGGDTQYF. In DNA, the CDR3 is TGTGCCATCAGTGAAAAAGTGTTGGGCCAGGGGGGGGATACGCAGTATTTT.

This chain uses TRBV29-1 with TRBJ1-1, with TRBD1 matching over 10 bases. The V segment lost 4 bases and the J segment 9 bases; nucleotides outside the gene matches: 2. This CDR3 contains 11 residues. Germline V lookup: CDR1 SQVTM, CDR2 ANQGSEA. The CDR3: CSVGDRGKAFF. In DNA form, the CDR3 reads TGCAGCGTTGGGGACAGGGGAAAAGCTTTCTTT.

The chain couples TRBV24-1 to TRBJ2-2; D is uncertain. V was pared by 4 bases and J by 1 base, with 15 bases between. From germline, CDR1 is KGHDR and CDR2 SFDVKD. This CDR3 contains 17 residues. In nucleotides, the CDR3 is TGTGCCACCAGTGAATCCGCTGCAGACAAGAACACCGGGGAGCTGTTTTTT. Its translation is CATSESAADKNTGELFF.

V is TRBV7-2 and J is TRBJ2-1, with D tentatively TRBD1 (6 bases). Trimming removed 5 bases at V and 0 bases at J, with 17 bases between. The CDR3 runs 17 residues. CDR1 and CDR2 from the germline V gene are SGHTA and FQGNSA. CDR3 amino acids: CASSGSRKDSSYNEQFF. The DNA for the CDR3 is TGTGCCAGCAGCGGGAGCCGCAAGGACAGCTCCTACAATGAGCAGTTCTTC.

This clonotype turned up a few times. The chain has TRBV5-1 and TRBJ2-2; TRBD1 matches 8 bases. V was clipped by 4 bases and J by 1 base; unmatched bases: 6. This CDR3 has 16 amino acids. CDR1 and CDR2 (germline): SGHRS, YFSETQ. CDR3 in amino acids: CASSLSGQVNTGELFF. The CDR3 DNA is TGCGCCAGCAGCCTATCGGGACAGGTGAACACCGGGGAGCTGTTTTTT. The whole variable domain, filled in from reference TRBV5-1 and TRBJ2-2, reads KAGVTQTPRYLIKTRGQQVTLSCSPISGHRSVSWYQQTPGQGLQFLFEYFSETQRNKGNFPGRFSGRQFSNSRSEMNVSTLELGDSALYLCASSLSGQVNTGELFFGEGSRLTVL.

This clonotype was counted many times. This rearrangement joins TRBV12-3 or TRBV12-4 to TRBJ1-2, with 8 bases aligning to TRBD1. Trimming cost V 6 bases and J 5 bases; bases outside gene matches: 5. This CDR3 has 13 residues. CDR3 in amino acids: CASSPDRVYGYTF. The CDR3, as DNA: TGTGCCAGCAGCCCGGACAGGGTTTATGGCTACACCTTC.

This clonotype was observed a handful of times. The gene calls are TRBV5-1 and TRBJ2-4; 7 positions agree with TRBD1. The CDR3 contains 15 residues. V shed 2 bases and J 6 bases; nucleotides not matched to a gene: 8. Germline-derived CDR1 and CDR2 are SGHRS and YFSETQ. CDR3 sequence (DNA): TGCGCCAGCAGCTTAAGGACAGGTCGCGGAAACATTCAGTACTTC. Translating it yields CASSLRTGRGNIQYF.

The chain employs TRBV5-6 and TRBJ2-2; D may be TRBD1 (6 bases). CDR3 length equals 14 residues. V shed 4 bases and J shed 6 bases, with 13 bases lying between them. Germline V lookup: CDR1 SGHDT, CDR2 YYEEEE. CDR3: CASSPGQLSGELFF. The DNA for the CDR3 is TGTGCCAGCAGCCCCGGACAGCTCTCCGGGGAGCTGTTTTTT.

This clonotype was seen a few times. The chain uses TRBV28 and TRBJ2-5; D not certain. Germline V gene lookup returns CDR1 MDHEN and CDR2 SYDVKM. Trimming shortened V by 2 bases and J by 0 bases, and 7 bases separated the two germline ends. CDR3 length: 14 residues. This CDR3 is CASSLLGNQETQYF. The DNA of the CDR3 is TGTGCCAGCAGTTTACTGGGAAACCAAGAGACCCAGTACTTC.

This clonotype showed up many times. The genes are TRBV29-1 and TRBJ2-2; no firm D call. Germline-derived CDR1 and CDR2 are SQVTM and ANQGSEA. The CDR3 is 14 residues long. Trimming removed 5 bases at V and 0 bases at J, with 10 bases between. CDR3 amino acids: CSVTFLANTGELFF. In nucleotides, the CDR3 is TGCAGCGTTACCTTTCTCGCGAACACCGGGGAGCTGTTTTTT.

This chain links TRBV5-6 with TRBJ1-1; maybe TRBD1 (5 bases). Germline CDR1 is SGHDT and CDR2 is YYEEEE. This CDR3 comprises 13 residues. Trimming cost V 3 bases and J 5 bases, with 11 bases left between them. The CDR3 sequence is CASSSRVSTEAFF. The DNA for the CDR3 is TGTGCCAGCAGCTCCAGGGTGTCGACTGAAGCTTTCTTT.

The V gene is TRBV29-1, the J gene TRBJ2-3; 9 positions match TRBD2. The CDR3 contains 14 residues. Germline assignment: CDR1 SQVTM and CDR2 ANQGSEA. Trimming cost V 4 bases and J 0 bases; bases outside gene matches: 2. The CDR3 here is CSVVSGGSTDTQYF. As DNA, the CDR3 is TGCAGCGTTGTTAGCGGGGGTAGCACAGATACGCAGTATTTT.

The chain has TRBV7-2 and TRBJ2-5; D call uncertain. Germline V gene sequence: CDR1 SGHTA, CDR2 FQGNSA. Trimming removed 1 base at V and 6 bases at J, with 12 bases between. This CDR3 has 14 residues. CDR3 residues: CASSLGPAEKTQYF. The CDR3 region has the DNA TGTGCCAGCAGCTTAGGACCCGCGGAAAAGACCCAGTACTTC.

V gene TRBV5-1 combines with J gene TRBJ1-1; D gene uncertain. The germline V and J ends were trimmed by 0 bases and 2 bases, with 8 bases remaining between them. This CDR3 spans 14 amino acids. Germline V gene lookup returns CDR1 SGHRS and CDR2 YFSETQ. The CDR3 nucleotides read TGCGCCAGCAGCTTGGACAGACCTAACACTGAAGCTTTCTTT. Its translation: CASSLDRPNTEAFF.

The rearrangement links TRBV29-1 to TRBJ2-1, with 10 positions matching TRBD2. This CDR3 region has 15 residues. Germline assignment: CDR1 SQVTM and CDR2 ANQGSEA. V was pared by 4 bases and J by 6 bases, with 9 bases of the junction left unmatched. The CDR3 DNA sequence: TGCAGCGTTGCCTTTTCTAGCGGGAGTATCAATGAGCAGTTCTTC. Protein: CSVAFSSGSINEQFF.